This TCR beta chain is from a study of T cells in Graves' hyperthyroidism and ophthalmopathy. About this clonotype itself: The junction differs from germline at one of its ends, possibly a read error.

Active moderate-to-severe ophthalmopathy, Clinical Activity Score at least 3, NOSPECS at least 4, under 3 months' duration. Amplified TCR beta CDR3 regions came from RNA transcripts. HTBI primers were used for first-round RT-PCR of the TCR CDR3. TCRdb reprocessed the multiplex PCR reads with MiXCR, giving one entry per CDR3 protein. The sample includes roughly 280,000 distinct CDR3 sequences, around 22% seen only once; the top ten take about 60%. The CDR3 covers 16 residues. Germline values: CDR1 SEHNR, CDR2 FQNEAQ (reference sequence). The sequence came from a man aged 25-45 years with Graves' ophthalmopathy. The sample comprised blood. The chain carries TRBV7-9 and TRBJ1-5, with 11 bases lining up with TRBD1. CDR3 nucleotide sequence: TGTGCCAACAGCTTAGAAGGGACAGGGGGGAATCAGCCCCAGCATTTT. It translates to CANSLEGTGGNQPQHF.